A single sample gave rise to the 11 T cell receptor beta chains below, sequenced in a study of blood T cell repertoires in COVID-19. Produced via immunoSEQ multiplex PCR; TCRdb's table is partial and in-frame only. The sample lists approximately 260,000 clones, more than 70% seen once, with around 1.3% in the top ten. Sequencing input: PBMCs or T cells enriched from blood (not recorded which). Receptors were obtained from a woman in her thirties or forties with acute COVID-19.

The chain joins TRBV3-1 (or the pseudogene TRBV3-2) to TRBJ2-3; 14 bases align to TRBD2. Germline trimming cut 4 bases from V and 4 bases from J; bases unmatched to any gene: 4. Germline V lookup: CDR1 LGHDT, CDR2 YNNKEL (reference sequence). This CDR3 is 16 amino acids long. CDR3 DNA: TGTGCCAGCAGCCCGCGACTAGCGGGAGGGCCAGATACGCAGTATTTT. Its translation: CASSPRLAGGPDTQYF.

V and J are TRBV9 and TRBJ1-5, with 9 bases fitting TRBD1. Germline loops: CDR1 SGDLS, CDR2 YYNGEE. The CDR3 runs to 14 residues. The V and J ends lost 3 bases and 5 bases, in that order; junction bases with no gene match: 3. CDR3 loop: CASSARQGDQPQHF. The CDR3 coding sequence is TGTGCCAGCAGCGCTAGACAGGGGGATCAGCCCCAGCATTTT.

This clone has just one count. CDR3 loop: CASSYSNSGGSHEQYF. The DNA of the CDR3 is TGTGCCAGCAGTTACTCGAATTCAGGGGGTTCCCACGAGCAGTACTTC. The V gene is TRBV6-5, the J gene TRBJ2-7; TRBD1 matches at 7 bases. V lost 0 bases and J lost 5; bases outside the gene matches: 10. Germline V gene lookup returns CDR1 MNHEY and CDR2 SVGAGI. The CDR3 runs 16 residues.

The chain recombines TRBV28 with TRBJ2-1; tentative D call: TRBD2 (6 bases). This CDR3 is 15 amino acids long. Germline-derived CDR1 and CDR2 are MDHEN and SYDVKM. Trimming pared 6 bases from V and 0 bases from J, leaving 12 bases between. The CDR3 DNA sequence: TGTGCCAGCAGCCCGACTAGAGGCTCCTACAATGAGCAGTTCTTC. It specifies CASSPTRGSYNEQFF.

The chain carries TRBV30 and TRBJ1-5; 7 bases are shared with TRBD1. Germline values: CDR1 GTSNPN, CDR2 SVGIG (reference sequence). The CDR3 is 17 residues long. The V segment lost 1 base and the J segment 2 bases; nucleotides outside the gene matches: 11. The CDR3 here is CAWSEGTDSRGNQPQHF. The CDR3 DNA follows: TGTGCCTGGAGTGAGGGGACAGATTCTCGGGGCAATCAGCCCCAGCATTTT.

The chain is built from TRBV5-1 and TRBJ2-7, with D tentatively TRBD1 (6 bases). V was shortened by 0 bases and J by 3 bases, with 13 bases between the two germline ends. This CDR3 comprises 15 residues. Looked up from germline, CDR1 is SGHRS and CDR2 is YFSETQ. The CDR3, as DNA: TGCGCCAGCAGCTTGGCGTGGACAGCCAGCTACGAGCAGTACTTC. Translating it yields CASSLAWTASYEQYF.

This chain uses TRBV27 with TRBJ1-5; D may be TRBD1 (6 bases). The CDR3 totals 16 residues. The germline gives CDR1 MNHEY, CDR2 SMNVEV (reference sequence). V lost 6 bases and J lost 0, with 15 bases in between. In DNA, the CDR3 is TGTGCCAGCAGCCCGACAGGCCCATATAGCAATCAGCCCCAGCATTTT. As protein: CASSPTGPYSNQPQHF.

The rearrangement joins TRBV14 to TRBJ2-7; 13 nucleotides agree with TRBD2. V was pared by 1 base and J by 4 bases, with 4 bases of the junction left unmatched. CDR1 is SGHDN and CDR2 is FVKESK in the germline V gene. This CDR3 is 16 amino acids long. CDR3 protein: CASSQGTSGRGYEQYV. The DNA of the CDR3 is TGTGCCAGCAGCCAAGGGACTAGCGGGAGAGGGTACGAGCAGTACGTC.

The rearrangement joins TRBV5-1 to TRBJ1-6; D possibly corresponds to TRBD1 (5 bases). The CDR3 is 14 residues long. With 3 bases removed from V and 10 bases from J, the gap between germline ends came to 14 bases. Germline CDR1 and CDR2: SGHRS and YFSETQ. The CDR3 region is CASSSAGLESPLHF. As DNA, the CDR3 is TGCGCCAGCAGCTCAGCAGGGTTGGAGTCACCCCTCCACTTT. Complete variable domain (other parts from reference TRBV5-1 and TRBJ1-6): KAGVTQTPRYLIKTRGQQVTLSCSPISGHRSVSWYQQTPGQGLQFLFEYFSETQRNKGNFPGRFSGRQFSNSRSEMNVSTLELGDSALYLCASSSAGLESPLHFGNGTRLTVT.

The chain carries TRBV11-1 and TRBJ1-2; unclear D gene. The CDR3 spans 13 residues. Germline lookup yields CDR1 SGHAT and CDR2 FQDESV (reference sequence). V lost 1 base, J lost 2 bases, and 5 bases lay in between. The CDR3, as DNA: TGTGCCAGCAGCTTAGGCAGAAACTATGGCTACACCTTC. Translation gives CASSLGRNYGYTF. The whole variable domain, filled in from reference TRBV11-1 and TRBJ1-2, reads EAEVAQSPRYKITEKSQAVAFWCDPISGHATLYWYRQILGQGPELLVQFQDESVVDDSQLPKDRFSAERLKGVDSTLKIQPAELGDSAMYLCASSLGRNYGYTFGSGTRLTVV.

This clone was found a few times. The V gene is TRBV27, the J gene TRBJ2-7; 9 bases are a match to TRBD2. Trimming took 2 bases from V and 7 from J; bases not matched to a gene: 3. The CDR3 totals 13 residues. Germline-derived CDR1 and CDR2 are MNHEY and SMNVEV (reference sequence). In DNA form, the CDR3 reads TGTGCCAGCAGTTTAATAGCGGGAGTTGAGCAGTACTTC. Translated: CASSLIAGVEQYF.